This T cell receptor (beta chain) was sequenced during a study of CD8 T cells in Susac syndrome. RNA was extracted with the RNeasy kit, and a quantity of roughly 0.5 to 1 ug was reverse transcribed using random hexamers. Each CDR3 protein is one row after TCRdb ran MiXCR on the immunoSEQ multiplex PCR reads. Among roughly 44,000 distinct CDR3 sequences listed, more than 85% were seen once. V was trimmed by 3 bases and J by 1 base, leaving 6 bases between them. Germline V gene lookup returns CDR1 LNHDA and CDR2 SQIVND (reference sequence). The CDR3 is 13 amino acids. Input material: CD8+ T cells from PBMCs. The TCR was taken from a human donor in good health. The V gene is TRBV19, the J gene TRBJ2-5; D is unclear. The CDR3 spells CASSMDIQETQYF. CDR3 bases: TGTGCCAGTAGTATGGATATCCAAGAGACCCAGTACTTC.